This T cell receptor (beta chain) is drawn from a study of regulatory T cells in long-lasting Graves disease. In the study overall: New Graves' disease cases had less than 3 months of antithyroid drugs. Study results and limitations: Blood alone, not thyroid tissue, was studied.

Time point: newly diagnosed GD, antithyroid drugs for less than 3 months. The TCR library used RNA extracted from PBMCs. The CDR3 runs to 14 residues. Trimming pared 6 bases from V and 6 bases from J, leaving 15 bases between. Germline CDR1 and CDR2: MNHNS and SASEGT. Relying on iRepertoire HTBI primers and Arm-PCR of CDR3 regions, the team built TCR beta libraries. Original methodology: Looking across samples, the authors found under 70 TRBV and 14 TRBJ segments. TCRdb used MiXCR to reprocess the multiplex PCR reads, holding one entry per CDR3 protein. It is TCRdb's table, rather than the study itself, that gives the V and J calls and clone size. Here the sample spans 500,000 or so distinct CDR3 sequences, about 17% being singletons. In its sample, this clonotype was seen many times. The antigen is undetermined. Separately, the same data were catalogued under a study of T cells in Graves' hyperthyroidism and ophthalmopathy.

Sequenced material: peripheral blood mononuclear cells (PBMCs), taken at new diagnosis, from a patient treated with antithyroid drugs. V and J are TRBV6-1 and TRBJ1-5; TRBD1 might be the D (6 bases). This clonotype was sampled from a man in his forties or fifties with Graves disease. In DNA, the CDR3 is TGTGCCAGCAGCCTCGAGGGGGGTTCTCAGCCCCAGCATTTT. This translates into CASSLEGGSQPQHF.